The next 22 T cell receptor beta chains were all read from a single sample in a study of control samples from healthy donors and cancer patients. Using immunoSEQ multiplex PCR, the repertoire was profiled, and TCRdb retains in-frame clones only, with some absent. The sample consists of 150,000 to 200,000 clones, around 90% of them appearing once. The specimen was blood. The receptors were sampled from a young man in good health.

As to this clone: The sample carries other DNA sequences with the same CDR3. The V gene is TRBV6-6, the J gene TRBJ1-1; D call uncertain. Germline CDR1 MNHNY, CDR2 SVGAGI (reference sequence). This CDR3 contains 13 residues. The ends were cut back, 6 bases at V and 1 base at J, with 9 bases in the middle. Here the CDR3 DNA reads TGTGCCAGCAGCCCGACGGAGAACACTGAAGCTTTCTTT. Translating gives CASSPTENTEAFF.

This clone was counted only a few times. The CDR3 DNA follows: TGTGCCAGCAGTACAGGGGGCTATGGCGAGCAGTACTTC. It codes for CASSTGGYGEQYF. The chain uses TRBV7-3 and TRBJ2-7, with TRBD1 matching 9 bases. CDR3 length equals 13 residues. J was trimmed by 6 bases and V by 6 bases; bases with no gene match: 6. Germline V gene sequence: CDR1 SGHTA, CDR2 FQGTGA.

This sequence joins TRBV7-2 and TRBJ1-1; D gene ambiguous. The CDR3 has 14 amino acids. Germline CDR1 reads SGHTA; CDR2 reads FQGNSA. The V and J ends lost 3 bases and 4 bases respectively, with 12 bases between them. CDR3 residues: CASSFRSLATEAFF. The CDR3 nucleotides are TGTGCCAGCAGCTTCAGGTCTTTGGCCACTGAAGCTTTCTTT.

This chain connects TRBV27 to TRBJ1-3, with TRBD1 matching 8 bases. The CDR3 covers 17 residues. Germline CDR1 and CDR2: MNHEY and SMNVEV (reference sequence). J gave up 2 bases and V 0 bases, and 6 bases lay outside the gene matches. The CDR3 spells CASSLSQGARAGNTIYF. The CDR3 DNA reads as TGTGCCAGCAGTTTATCGCAGGGGGCCAGGGCTGGAAACACCATATATTTT.

J is TRBJ2-3 and V is TRBV2; possibly TRBD2 for D (6 bases). The CDR3 has 15 residues. CDR1 and CDR2 (germline): SNHLY, FYNNEI. The ends were cut back, 8 bases at V and 6 bases at J, with 21 bases in the middle. DNA for the CDR3: TGTGCCAGCGGACTAAGAGCTAGCTCTGGGGATACGCAGTATTTT. It translates to CASGLRASSGDTQYF.

This clone came up once. The V gene is TRBV6-5, the J gene TRBJ2-1, with 10 bases lining up with TRBD2. The V gene end was trimmed by 5 bases and the J gene end by 8 bases; junction bases not matched to a gene: 9. CDR1 is MNHEY and CDR2 is SVGAGI in the germline V gene. This CDR3 comprises 15 residues. In nucleotides, the CDR3 is TGTGCCAGCAGTCCACCTAGCGGGGGTATCGATGAGCAGTTCTTC. It encodes CASSPPSGGIDEQFF.

The rearrangement links TRBV27 to TRBJ2-4; TRBD2 matches 8 bases. V lost 5 bases to trimming and J lost 6 bases; unmatched junction nucleotides: 12. CDR1 and CDR2 from the germline V gene are MNHEY and SMNVEV (reference sequence). CDR3 size: 16 residues. The CDR3 DNA reads TGTGCCAGCAGTCCCGTAATCGCGGGAGGATCAAACATTCAGTACTTC. Protein: CASSPVIAGGSNIQYF.

This clone was picked up a small number of times. The chain combines TRBV19 with TRBJ1-4, with 10 bases aligning to TRBD1. Germline loops: CDR1 LNHDA, CDR2 SQIVND (reference sequence). The V segment lost 5 bases and the J segment 8 bases; nucleotides outside the gene matches: 2. This CDR3 has 13 amino acids. DNA for the CDR3: TGTGCCAGTAGTGGACAGGGGGGGGAAAAACTGTTTTTT. Residues: CASSGQGGEKLFF. Supplemented by reference TRBV19 and TRBJ1-4, the full variable domain reads DGGITQSPKYLFRKEGQNVTLSCEQNLNHDAMYWYRQDPGQGLRLIYYSQIVNDFQKGDIAEGYSVSREKKESFPLTVTSAQKNPTAFYLCASSGQGGEKLFFGSGTQLSVL.

The V call is TRBV5-1, the J call TRBJ1-1; D gene ambiguous. In germline, CDR1 is SGHRS, CDR2 YFSETQ. Trimming stripped 1 base from V and 2 bases from J, with 6 bases between. This CDR3 is 13 amino acids long. The CDR3 protein is CASSLNYNTEAFF. The DNA of the CDR3 is TGCGCCAGCAGCTTGAACTATAACACTGAAGCTTTCTTT.

This clone has just one count. The chain is built from TRBV11-2 and TRBJ2-3, with no clear D. The V gene's germline CDR1 is SGHAT and CDR2 FQNNGV. V was clipped by 4 bases and J by 8 bases, with 7 bases between them. The CDR3 is 11 residues long. The CDR3 here is CASSWQGTQYF. DNA for the CDR3: TGTGCCAGCAGCTGGCAAGGTACGCAGTATTTT. Looking up the rest from reference TRBV11-2 and TRBJ2-3 gives the full variable domain: EAGVAQSPRYKIIEKRQSVAFWCNPISGHATLYWYQQILGQGPKLLIQFQNNGVVDDSQLPKDRFSAERLKGVDSTLKIQPAKLEDSAVYLCASSWQGTQYFGPGTRLTVL.

The chain uses TRBV27 and TRBJ1-2, with D uncertain. CDR3 length: 13 amino acids. The V end lost 3 bases, the J end lost 0 bases, and 5 bases lay between the germline ends. In germline, CDR1 is MNHEY, CDR2 SMNVEV (reference sequence). The CDR3 sequence: CASSFGSNYGYTF. The DNA for the CDR3 is TGTGCCAGCAGTTTCGGGTCTAACTATGGCTACACCTTC.

This clone was counted only a few times. This sequence joins TRBV7-3 and TRBJ2-2, with 8 nucleotides matching TRBD2. Germline CDR1 reads SGHTA; CDR2 reads FQGTGA. This CDR3 region has 16 residues. V lost 2 bases to trimming and J lost 3 bases; unmatched junction nucleotides: 5. The chain's CDR3 is CASSLGGSGDTGELFF. In DNA form, the CDR3 reads TGTGCCAGCAGCTTAGGGGGTAGCGGGGACACCGGGGAGCTGTTTTTT.

The genes are TRBV7-7 and TRBJ2-2; the match to TRBD1 covers 9 bases. V lost 5 bases to trimming and J lost 5 bases; unmatched junction nucleotides: 12. The germline CDR1 and CDR2 sequences are SSHAT and FNYEAQ (reference sequence). This CDR3 has 17 amino acids. The CDR3: CASSITGTGMGTGELFF. CDR3 bases: TGTGCCAGCAGCATCACCGGGACAGGGATGGGGACCGGGGAGCTGTTTTTT.

The chain recombines TRBV27 with TRBJ2-1; maybe TRBD1 (5 bases). Trimming removed 8 bases at V and 0 bases at J, with 14 bases between. Looked up from germline, CDR1 is MNHEY and CDR2 is SMNVEV (reference sequence). The CDR3 runs to 15 residues. In nucleotides, the CDR3 is TGTGCCAGCTCTTACAGGCCCAGCTCCTACAATGAGCAGTTCTTC. Its translation: CASSYRPSSYNEQFF.

This chain uses TRBV4-3 with TRBJ1-1; D is perhaps TRBD1 (5 bases). Looked up from germline, CDR1 is LGHNA and CDR2 is YSLEER. The CDR3 loop spans 16 amino acids. The V end was cut by 0 bases, the J end by 8 bases, with 19 bases between. The DNA of the CDR3 is TGCGCCAGCAGCCAAGACGGGACGGTGCGGGGCTCCGAAGCTTTCTTT. It translates to CASSQDGTVRGSEAFF.

The gene calls are TRBV2 and TRBJ1-2, with D maybe TRBD1 (6 bases). CDR3 size: 14 residues. Trimming shortened V by 4 bases and J by 6 bases, and 15 bases separated the two germline ends. Germline-derived CDR1 and CDR2 are SNHLY and FYNNEI. The CDR3 nucleotides read TGTGCCAGCAGTGTGACAGGAGAGTCGGATGGCTACACCTTC. This codes for CASSVTGESDGYTF.

The chain joins TRBV9 to TRBJ1-4; 8 nucleotides agree with TRBD1. V gave up 3 bases and J gave up 1 base; unmatched junction bases: 2. This CDR3 region has 15 residues. Per germline, CDR1 SGDLS and CDR2 YYNGEE. DNA of the CDR3: TGTGCCAGCAGCGCTACAGGGGGAACTAATGAAAAACTGTTTTTT. Translating gives CASSATGGTNEKLFF.

The gene calls are TRBV24-1 and TRBJ2-7; TRBD1 matches at 11 bases. CDR1 and CDR2 from the germline V gene are KGHDR and SFDVKD. CDR3 length: 13 residues. V dropped 11 bases and J dropped 6; count of bases not matched to a gene: 8. The DNA for the CDR3 is TGTGCCATGCCGGGACAGGGGGAGGGCGAGCAGTACTTC. Its translation is CAMPGQGEGEQYF.

This clone was counted only a few times. The J gene is TRBJ2-2, the V gene TRBV27; TRBD2 might be the D (6 bases). This CDR3 comprises 18 residues. V gave up 0 bases and J gave up 5 bases, with 19 bases separating them. Germline assignment: CDR1 MNHEY and CDR2 SMNVEV (reference sequence). The CDR3 DNA reads TGTGCCAGCAGTTTATCTCCCTGGCGGGACGGGGAAACCGGGGAGCTGTTTTTT. As protein: CASSLSPWRDGETGELFF.

The rearrangement uses TRBV19 and TRBJ1-5, with D uncertain. This CDR3 region has 13 residues. V dropped 9 bases and J dropped 1 base, with 10 bases sitting between them. Germline CDR1 and CDR2: LNHDA and SQIVND (reference sequence). The DNA of the CDR3 is TGTGCCAGCGGAGGGTCCAGCAATCAGCCCCAGCATTTT. As protein: CASGGSSNQPQHF.

The chain combines TRBV28 with TRBJ2-5; TRBD1 matches at 11 bases. This CDR3 comprises 14 residues. From germline, CDR1 is MDHEN and CDR2 SYDVKM. Trimming at V came to 6 bases and at J to 1 base, leaving 1 base not matched to a gene. The CDR3 region has the DNA TGTGCCAGCAGGGGGACAGGGGGCCAAGAGACCCAGTACTTC. This codes for CASRGTGGQETQYF.

This chain connects TRBV18 to TRBJ2-3; 11 nucleotides align to TRBD2. CDR3 length: 15 amino acids. The trim removed 6 bases at V and 9 bases at J, leaving 11 bases unmatched. From germline, CDR1 is KGHSH and CDR2 LQKENI. The CDR3 sequence is CASSRLAGTDNTQYF. As DNA, the CDR3 is TGTGCCAGCTCGCGACTAGCGGGAACGGACAACACGCAGTATTTT.